The 8 T cell receptor beta chains below come from one sample, sequenced in a study of T cells after posttransplantation cyclophosphamide. Sequencing was performed with immunoSEQ multiplex PCR; in TCRdb, only in-frame clones are kept and a portion is missing. The sample contains some 27,000 clones, more than 80% of which appear only once. The specimen sequenced was PBMCs. The receptors here all came from a man between 45 and 60 years old.

This clone was detected once. This chain connects TRBV28 to TRBJ2-5; D uncertain. V dropped 3 bases and J dropped 1 base, with 12 bases sitting between them. There are 15 residues in the CDR3. In germline, CDR1 is MDHEN, CDR2 SYDVKM. CDR3 nucleotide sequence: TGTGCCAGCAGTTTTTCCTTCCATAGCCAAGAGACCCAGTACTTC. Protein sequence: CASSFSFHSQETQYF.

V usage is TRBV27 and J usage is TRBJ2-5; D may be TRBD2 (5 bases). Trimming stripped 3 bases from V and 6 bases from J, with 11 bases between. The CDR3 length is 13 residues. Germline CDR1 is MNHEY and CDR2 is SMNVEV (reference sequence). The CDR3: CASSLAGKKTQYF. CDR3 nucleotide sequence: TGTGCCAGCAGTTTGGCCGGGAAAAAGACCCAGTACTTC.

The genes are TRBV4-3 and TRBJ1-1; possible D gene TRBD1, 5 bases. V lost 1 base to trimming and J lost 5 bases, with 11 bases between them. The CDR3 is made up of 14 amino acids. The germline V gene encodes CDR1 LGHNA and CDR2 YSLEER. This CDR3 reads CASSQVSGGTEAFF. The CDR3 bases are TGCGCCAGCAGCCAAGTCTCGGGGGGGACTGAAGCTTTCTTT.

The J gene is TRBJ2-1, the V gene TRBV7-8; D not resolved. The CDR3 extends over 11 amino acids. CDR1 is SGHVS and CDR2 is FQNEAQ in the germline V gene. Trimming pared 7 bases from V and 6 bases from J, leaving 7 bases between. For the CDR3, the DNA is TGTGCCAGCACCCTAGGCAATGAGCAGTTCTTC. Translated, it gives CASTLGNEQFF.

The chain has TRBV2 and TRBJ1-3; D unresolved. The CDR3 is 13 residues long. The V end lost 4 bases, the J end lost 4 bases, and 8 bases lay between the germline ends. Per germline, CDR1 SNHLY and CDR2 FYNNEI. In DNA form, the CDR3 reads TGTGCCAGCAGTGTAGAGGGCGGAAACACCATATATTTT. This encodes CASSVEGGNTIYF. Together with reference TRBV2 and TRBJ1-3, the CDR3 gives the full variable domain: EPEVTQTPSHQVTQMGQEVILRCVPISNHLYFYWYRQILGQKVEFLVSFYNNEISEKSEIFDDQFSVERPDGSNFTLKIRSTKLEDSAMYFCASSVEGGNTIYFGEGSWLTVV.

The chain couples TRBV27 to TRBJ1-2, with TRBD1 identical over 8 bases. V was pared by 6 bases and J by 8 bases, with 11 bases of the junction left unmatched. The CDR3 has 14 amino acids. The germline V gene encodes CDR1 MNHEY and CDR2 SMNVEV (reference sequence). CDR3 coding DNA: TGTGCCAGCAGACTAACCGGGACAGGTGCGGGCTACACCTTC. This sequence encodes CASRLTGTGAGYTF.

This clone showed up just once. The V call is TRBV20-1, the J call TRBJ1-1; D not resolved. V lost 0 bases and J lost 8, with 7 bases in between. Germline loops: CDR1 DFQATT, CDR2 SNEGSKA (reference sequence). This CDR3 is built from 11 residues. CDR3 protein: CSARDRQEAFF. In DNA, the CDR3 is TGCAGTGCTAGAGATCGTCAGGAAGCTTTCTTT.

The chain uses TRBV11-2 and TRBJ1-3; perhaps TRBD1 as D (6 bases). The V gene lost 5 bases and the J gene lost 1 base, with 9 bases spanning the gap. This CDR3 has 14 residues. The germline V gene has CDR1 SGHAT and CDR2 FQNNGV. CDR3 in DNA: TGTGCCAGCAGCACGACAGGTTCTGGAAACACCATATATTTT. Translating gives CASSTTGSGNTIYF.